A selection of T cell receptor beta chains follows, all from one sample in a study of identical twins. One entry per CDR3 protein, called by TCRdb with MiXCR from the 5' RACE reads. The sample shows around 530,000 distinct CDR3 sequences, 15% of them seen only once. These data were also filed under a second study, of yellow fever vaccine responses in identical twins.

Sequencing was performed on CD4+ T cells sorted from blood. Receptor source: a woman between 18 and 29 years old in good health. The CDR3 runs from the conserved cysteine through the conserved F or W. The D gene is left open where the match is weak. Clone size is not always given. Where it is, it says once, few, many or a class for expanded clones.

size | J | D | V | CDR3 | DNA
many | TRBJ2-3 | . | TRBV29-1 | CSVRNYGDTQYF | TGCAGCGTTAGAAATTATGGAGATACGCAGTATTTT
. | TRBJ2-4 | TRBD1 | TRBV28 | CASSPDPGTGKNIQYF | TGTGCCAGCAGTCCAGACCCCGGGACAGGGAAAAACATTCAGTACTTC
few | TRBJ2-3 | . | TRBV2 | CASSENGLTSTDTQYF | TGTGCCAGCAGTGAAAATGGGCTAACTAGCACAGATACGCAGTATTTT
many | TRBJ2-5 | TRBD2 | TRBV12-3/TRBV12-4 | CASSCLAGGYQETQYF | TGTGCCAGCAGTTGCTTAGCGGGAGGATACCAAGAGACCCAGTACTTC
. | TRBJ1-6 | . | TRBV20-1 | CSARDGSANYNSPLHF | TGCAGTGCTAGAGATGGGTCAGCGAATTATAATTCACCCCTCCACTTT
few | TRBJ1-1 | . | TRBV7-8 | CASSLDSRVNTEAFF | TGTGCCAGCAGCTTAGACAGTCGGGTGAACACTGAAGCTTTCTTT
once | TRBJ2-1 | . | TRBV25-1 | CASSGSGLSYNEQFF | TGTGCCAGCAGTGGTAGCGGCCTCTCCTACAATGAGCAGTTCTTC
. | TRBJ2-5 | TRBD1 | TRBV7-7 | CASSQNRGRETQYF | TGTGCCAGCAGCCAAAACAGGGGTCGGGAGACCCAGTACTTC
once | TRBJ2-1 | TRBD2 | TRBV14 | CASSQTSGRSSYNEQFF | TGTGCCAGCAGCCAAACTAGCGGGAGAAGCTCCTACAATGAGCAGTTCTTC
few | TRBJ1-2 | . | TRBV12-3/TRBV12-4 | CASSLEEGYGYTF | TGTGCCAGCAGTTTAGAGGAGGGTTATGGCTACACCTTC
. | TRBJ2-3 | . | TRBV11-2 | CASSLFVADTQYF | TGTGCCAGCAGCTTATTCGTGGCAGATACGCAGTATTTT
many | TRBJ1-4 | . | TRBV2 | CASSDIYATNEKLFF | TGTGCCAGCAGTGACATATATGCAACTAATGAAAAACTGTTTTTT
few | TRBJ1-1 | TRBD1 | TRBV10-3 | CAISGLGGFGVNTEAFF | TGTGCCATCAGTGGATTAGGGGGCTTTGGGGTGAACACTGAAGCTTTCTTT